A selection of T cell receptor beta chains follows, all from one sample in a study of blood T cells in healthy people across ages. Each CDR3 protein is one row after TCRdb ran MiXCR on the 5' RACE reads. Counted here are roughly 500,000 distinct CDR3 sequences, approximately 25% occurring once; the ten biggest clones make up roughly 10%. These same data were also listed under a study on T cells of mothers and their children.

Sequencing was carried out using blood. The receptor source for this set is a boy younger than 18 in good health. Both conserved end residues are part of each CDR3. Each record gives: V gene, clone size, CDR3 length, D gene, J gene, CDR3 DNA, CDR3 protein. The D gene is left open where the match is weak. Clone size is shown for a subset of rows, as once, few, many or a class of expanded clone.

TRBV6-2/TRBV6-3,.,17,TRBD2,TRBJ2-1,TGTGCCGGCAGTCGAACCGGACTAGCGGCTAGTAACAATGAGCAGTTCTTC,CAGSRTGLAASNNEQFF
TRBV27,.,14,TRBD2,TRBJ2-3,TGTGCCAGCCAAGCGGGAGAGAGCACAGATACGCAGTATTTT,CASQAGESTDTQYF
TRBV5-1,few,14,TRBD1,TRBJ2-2,TGCGCCAGCCGGGGACAGACAGAGACCGGGGAGCTGTTTTTT,CASRGQTETGELFF
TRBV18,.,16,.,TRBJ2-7,TGTGCCAGCTCACCACTTAAACAGGGCTTCTCCTACGAGCAGTACTTC,CASSPLKQGFSYEQYF
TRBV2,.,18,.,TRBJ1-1,TGTGCCAGCAGTGAAGCGGAAGGGAATGGGCAATGGAACACTGAAGCTTTCTTT,CASSEAEGNGQWNTEAFF
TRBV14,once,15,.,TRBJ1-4,TGTGCCAGCAGCCAAGGCCGGGGGCATAATGAAAAACTGTTTTTT,CASSQGRGHNEKLFF
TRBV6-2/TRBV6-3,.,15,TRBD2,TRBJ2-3,TGTGCCAGTGGACTAGCGGGGCCCGGCACAGATACGCAGTATTTT,CASGLAGPGTDTQYF
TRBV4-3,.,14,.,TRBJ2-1,TGCGCCAGCAGCCAAGATGGAAGGGACACTGAGCAGTTCTTC,CASSQDGRDTEQFF
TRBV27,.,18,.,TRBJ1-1,TGTGCCAGCAGTTCGACAGTATTCATAACTGAAATGAACACTGAAGCTTTCTTT,CASSSTVFITEMNTEAFF
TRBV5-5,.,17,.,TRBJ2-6,TGTGCCAGCAGCCCCGGACCCGTGAACTCTGGGGCCAACGTCCTGACTTTC,CASSPGPVNSGANVLTF
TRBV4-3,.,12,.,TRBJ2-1,TGCGCCAGCAGCCAAGATCGGTCTGAGCAGTTCTTC,CASSQDRSEQFF
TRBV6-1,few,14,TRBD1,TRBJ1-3,TGTGCCAGCAGTGTGGACAGGGTTGGAAACACCATATATTTT,CASSVDRVGNTIYF
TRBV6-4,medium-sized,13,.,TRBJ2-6,TGTGCCAGCAGTGAGGGAGGGGCCAACGTCCTGACTTTC,CASSEGGANVLTF
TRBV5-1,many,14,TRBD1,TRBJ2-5,TGCGCCAGCAGCCCCGGACAGGGACAAGAGACCCAGTACTTC,CASSPGQGQETQYF
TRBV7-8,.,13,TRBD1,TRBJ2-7,TGTGCCAGCAGCCAAGGGACAGGGAACGAGCAGTACTTC,CASSQGTGNEQYF
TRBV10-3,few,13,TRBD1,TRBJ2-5,TGTGCCATCGGCGACAGGGGGGAAGAGACCCAGTACTTC,CAIGDRGEETQYF
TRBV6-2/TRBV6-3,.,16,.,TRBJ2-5,TGTGCCAGCAGTTACTCGATCACGTTTACAGAAGAGACCCAGTGCTTC,CASSYSITFTEETQCF
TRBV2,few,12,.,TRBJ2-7,TGTGCCAGCAGGACAGTCTCCTACGAGCAGTACTTC,CASRTVSYEQYF
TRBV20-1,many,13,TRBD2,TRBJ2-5,TGCAGTGCTAGACCGAGCGGGAGAGAGACCCAGTACTTC,CSARPSGRETQYF
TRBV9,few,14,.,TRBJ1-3,TGTGCCAGCAGCGTAGATGGGAGCGTAAACACCATATATTTT,CASSVDGSVNTIYF
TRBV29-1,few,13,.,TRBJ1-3,TGCAGCGTTGTATGGGTAACTGGAAACACCATATATTTT,CSVVWVTGNTIYF
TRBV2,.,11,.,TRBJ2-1,TGTGCCAGCAGTGAAGGACCTGGAAAGTTCTTC,CASSEGPGKFF
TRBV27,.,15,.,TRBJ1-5,TGTGCCAGCAGATCCGCAGGGCAGCTGGGTCAGCCCCAGCATTTT,CASRSAGQLGQPQHF
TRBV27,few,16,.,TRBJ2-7,TGTGCCAGCAGTTCATCACTCGGGCTACAGGGCCACGAGCAGTACTTC,CASSSSLGLQGHEQYF
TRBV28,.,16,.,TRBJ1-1,TGTGCCAGCAGTTTATGGAGGACAGCGCTGAACACTGAAGCTTTCTTT,CASSLWRTALNTEAFF
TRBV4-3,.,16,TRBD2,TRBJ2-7,TGCGCCAGCAGCCAAGATGAAGGATCGGGAGGTAGCGAGCAGTACTTC,CASSQDEGSGGSEQYF
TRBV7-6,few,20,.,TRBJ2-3,TGTGCCAGCAGCTTAGCGTGGGGAGCGGGCGAGACTACAAGCACAGATACGCAGTATTTT,CASSLAWGAGETTSTDTQYF
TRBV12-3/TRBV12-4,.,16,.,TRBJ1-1,TGTGCCAGCAGTTTCAGCTTTTGGGACAATAGGACTGAAGCTTTCTTT,CASSFSFWDNRTEAFF
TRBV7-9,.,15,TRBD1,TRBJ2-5,TGTGCCAGCAGCCGGGACAGGGAAGGGCCAGAGACCCAGTACTTC,CASSRDREGPETQYF
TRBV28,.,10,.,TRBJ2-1,TGTGCCATTAAGGGGGGTGAGCAGTTCTTC,CAIKGGEQFF
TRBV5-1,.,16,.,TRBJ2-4,TGCGCCAGCAGCTTGGTGTTCGAAATAGCCAAAAACATTCAGTACTTC,CASSLVFEIAKNIQYF
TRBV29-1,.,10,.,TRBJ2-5,TGCAGCGTTGAATCGGAGACCCAGTACTTC,CSVESETQYF
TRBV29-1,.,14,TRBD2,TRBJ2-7,TGCAGCGTTGAAGATTGGGGGGGGTCTGCGGGGCAGTACTTC,CSVEDWGGSAGQYF
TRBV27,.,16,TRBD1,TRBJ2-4,TGTGCCAGCAGTCCCAGTACCGGGACAGGGGAGACCATTCAGTATTTC,CASSPSTGTGETIQYF
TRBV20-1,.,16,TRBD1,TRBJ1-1,TGCAGTGCTCGCCCACAGGGGGGGACCTTTGACACTGAAGCTTTCTTT,CSARPQGGTFDTEAFF
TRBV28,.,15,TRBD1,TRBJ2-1,TGTGCCAGCAGCACCCACAGGGGAAAGATTCCCGAGCAGTTCTTC,CASSTHRGKIPEQFF
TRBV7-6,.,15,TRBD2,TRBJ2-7,TGTGCCAGCAGCTCCGCGGGACTAGGAGAATCCGAGCAGTACTTC,CASSSAGLGESEQYF
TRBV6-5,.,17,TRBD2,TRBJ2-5,TGTGCCAGCAGTTCCCGACCCCGACTAGCGGGAAAAGAGACCCAGTACTTC,CASSSRPRLAGKETQYF
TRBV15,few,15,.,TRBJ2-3,TGTGCCACCAGCAGAGATCACGGCTCCTCAGATACGCAGTATTTT,CATSRDHGSSDTQYF
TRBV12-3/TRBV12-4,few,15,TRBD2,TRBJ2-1,TGTGCCAGCAGCCCAGCGGGGGTAGGGCGCAATGAGCAGTTCTTC,CASSPAGVGRNEQFF
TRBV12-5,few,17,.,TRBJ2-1,TGTGCTAGTGGTAACCCGACAGGTACCCCTTCCTACAATGAGCAGTTCTTC,CASGNPTGTPSYNEQFF
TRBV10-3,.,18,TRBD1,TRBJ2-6,TGTGCCATCAGACCCGGACAGGGAAAAAGCTCTGGGGCCAACGTCCTGACTTTC,CAIRPGQGKSSGANVLTF
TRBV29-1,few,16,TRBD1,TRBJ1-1,TGCAGCGTTGACGGGACAGGGGTTCCGTCGGACACTGAAGCTTTCTTT,CSVDGTGVPSDTEAFF